This T cell receptor beta chain was captured in a study of T cell responses to AZD1222 COVID-19 vaccine. Study outcomes and limitations: Spike-specific TCR breadth rose after two AZD1222 doses, and depth rose as well. Spike as a whole was targeted by vaccine-associated CD4 TCRs, dominant at 160-218 and 743-854.

This clone was picked up one time. The antigen is unknown. The table came from immunoSEQ multiplex PCR; TCRdb's copy has only in-frame clones and leaves some out. The sample has fewer than 85,000 clones, about 92% seen once. The sample in question was peripheral blood, obtained on day 0 of MenACWY control vaccination. This clonotype originated in an adult in good health.

The CDR3 region has the DNA TGTGCCAGCTCACCAGGACAGAGCAGCTCTGGAAACACCATATATTTT. Its translation: CASSPGQSSSGNTIYF. The V call is TRBV18, the J call TRBJ1-3, with a weak D call TRBD1 (6 bases). The CDR3 is 16 amino acids. Germline loops: CDR1 KGHSH, CDR2 LQKENI. V was shortened by 2 bases and J by 0 bases, with 11 bases between the two germline ends.